Below are 9 T cell receptor beta chains sequenced from a single sample in a study of tumor T cells in aggressive B-cell lymphoma. The method was immunoSEQ multiplex PCR; TCRdb's version includes in-frame clones alone and lacks a portion of them. The table shows just over 6,500 clones, with approximately 91% occurring only once. The sequenced sample consisted of tumor tissue. Receptors originate from an adult with diffuse large B cell lymphoma. Some clones in this sample may be carry-over from other donors' samples.

In DNA, the CDR3 is TGCGCCAGCAGCTTGTCGGGCAGGGACACCTACGAGCAGTACTTC. This translates into CASSLSGRDTYEQYF. The V call is TRBV5-1, the J call TRBJ2-7; possibly TRBD1 for D (6 bases). The CDR3 consists of 15 residues. V dropped 1 base and J dropped 2 bases, with 13 bases sitting between them. From germline, CDR1 is SGHRS and CDR2 YFSETQ.

V is TRBV2 and J is TRBJ1-4; D remains unclear. CDR1 and CDR2 (germline): SNHLY, FYNNEI. V was pared by 8 bases and J by 0 bases, with 4 bases between. The CDR3 extends over 12 amino acids. CDR3 residues: CASSATNEKLFF. In DNA form, the CDR3 reads TGTGCCAGCTCGGCAACTAATGAAAAACTGTTTTTT. The variable domain in full, with the rest retrieved from reference TRBV2 and TRBJ1-4, is EPEVTQTPSHQVTQMGQEVILRCVPISNHLYFYWYRQILGQKVEFLVSFYNNEISEKSEIFDDQFSVERPDGSNFTLKIRSTKLEDSAMYFCASSATNEKLFFGSGTQLSVL.

V usage is TRBV7-2 and J usage is TRBJ2-3; D unclear. Germline CDR1 and CDR2: SGHTA and FQGNSA. The CDR3 consists of 14 residues. V was pared by 3 bases and J by 0 bases, with 7 bases between. The CDR3 here is CASSLTFSTDTQYF. The CDR3 coding sequence is TGTGCCAGCAGCTTGACATTTAGCACAGATACGCAGTATTTT.

This chain connects TRBV7-3 to TRBJ2-5; D call uncertain. CDR3 length: 15 amino acids. CDR1 and CDR2 (germline): SGHTA, FQGTGA. V lost 2 bases and J lost 4, with 14 bases in between. The CDR3: CASSLGQARRETQYF. The DNA for the CDR3 is TGTGCCAGCAGCTTAGGCCAGGCTCGGCGAGAGACCCAGTACTTC.

V gene TRBV6-5 combines with J gene TRBJ2-1, with a weak D call TRBD2 (6 bases). The V gene lost 3 bases and the J gene lost 1 base, with 13 bases spanning the gap. This CDR3 has 16 amino acids. Germline assignment: CDR1 MNHEY and CDR2 SVGAGI. CDR3 nucleotide sequence: TGTGCCAGCAGTTATTTGGAGGGCCTTTCCTACAATGAGCAGTTCTTC. Its translation is CASSYLEGLSYNEQFF.

The V call is TRBV9, the J call TRBJ1-3; D is unclear. Germline loops: CDR1 SGDLS, CDR2 YYNGEE. Trimming removed 3 bases from V and 0 bases from J, with 10 bases in between. This CDR3 is 15 amino acids long. CDR3 DNA: TGTGCCAGCAGCGCCGGACTCATCTCTGGAAACACCATATATTTT. It is translated as CASSAGLISGNTIYF.

The chain links TRBV7-2 to TRBJ2-5, with a possible D match to TRBD1 (5 bases). The germline CDR1 and CDR2 sequences are SGHTA and FQGNSA. V lost 5 bases and J lost 7, with 17 bases in between. CDR3 length: 14 amino acids. The CDR3 region has the DNA TGTGCCAGCAGCCCCCGCAGGGCCTTGGGGACCCAGTACTTC. Its translation: CASSPRRALGTQYF.

This sequence joins TRBV2 and TRBJ2-5; the D gene is possibly TRBD2 (5 bases). Per the germline V gene, CDR1 is SNHLY and CDR2 is FYNNEI. The length of the CDR3 is 14 residues. Trimming took 0 bases from V and 3 from J, leaving 8 bases between them. Written as DNA, the CDR3 is TGTGCCAGCAGTGAAGCCACGGGAAAAGAGACCCAGTACTTC. Residues: CASSEATGKETQYF.

This chain joins TRBV19 and TRBJ1-4; D gene unclear. The germline V gene encodes CDR1 LNHDA and CDR2 SQIVND (reference sequence). The CDR3 covers 14 residues. Trimming cost V 1 base and J 2 bases, with 5 bases left between them. The CDR3 bases are TGTGCCAGTAGTATAGGCAGGACTAATGAAAAACTGTTTTTT. Residues: CASSIGRTNEKLFF.